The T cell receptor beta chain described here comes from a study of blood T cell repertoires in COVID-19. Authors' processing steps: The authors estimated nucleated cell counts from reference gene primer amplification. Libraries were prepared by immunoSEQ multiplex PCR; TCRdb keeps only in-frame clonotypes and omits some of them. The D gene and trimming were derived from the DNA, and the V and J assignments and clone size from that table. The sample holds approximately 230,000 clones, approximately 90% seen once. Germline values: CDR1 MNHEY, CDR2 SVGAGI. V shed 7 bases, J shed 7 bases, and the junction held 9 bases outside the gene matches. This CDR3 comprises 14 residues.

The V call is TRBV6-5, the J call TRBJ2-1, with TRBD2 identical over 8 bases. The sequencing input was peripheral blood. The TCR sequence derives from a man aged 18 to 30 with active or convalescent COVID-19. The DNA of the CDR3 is TGTGCCAGCATAAAAGCGGGGGAGCGTAATGAGCAGTTCTTC. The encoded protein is CASIKAGERNEQFF.